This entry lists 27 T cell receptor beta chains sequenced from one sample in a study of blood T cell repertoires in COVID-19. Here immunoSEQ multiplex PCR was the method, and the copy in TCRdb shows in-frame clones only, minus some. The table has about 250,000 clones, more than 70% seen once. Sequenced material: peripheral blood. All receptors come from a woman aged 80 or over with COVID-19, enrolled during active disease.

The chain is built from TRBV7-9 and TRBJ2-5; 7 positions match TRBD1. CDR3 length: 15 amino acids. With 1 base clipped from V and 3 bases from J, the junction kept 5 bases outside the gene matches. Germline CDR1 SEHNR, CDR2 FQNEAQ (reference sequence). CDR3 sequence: CASSLGGQLKETQYF. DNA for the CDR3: TGTGCCAGCAGCTTAGGGGGACAGCTAAAAGAGACCCAGTACTTC.

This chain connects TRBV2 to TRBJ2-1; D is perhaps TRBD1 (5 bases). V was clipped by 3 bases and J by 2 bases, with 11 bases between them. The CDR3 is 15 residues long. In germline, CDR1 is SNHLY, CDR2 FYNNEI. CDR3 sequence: CASSDPGMPYNEQFF. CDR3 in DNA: TGTGCCAGCAGTGATCCAGGGATGCCCTACAATGAGCAGTTCTTC.

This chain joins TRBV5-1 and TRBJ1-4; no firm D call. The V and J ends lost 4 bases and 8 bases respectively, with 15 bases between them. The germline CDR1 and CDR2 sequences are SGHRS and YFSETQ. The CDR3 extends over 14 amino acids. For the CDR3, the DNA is TGCGCCAGCAGCCTGGGAGGAGGTCAGGAAAAACTGTTTTTT. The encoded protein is CASSLGGGQEKLFF.

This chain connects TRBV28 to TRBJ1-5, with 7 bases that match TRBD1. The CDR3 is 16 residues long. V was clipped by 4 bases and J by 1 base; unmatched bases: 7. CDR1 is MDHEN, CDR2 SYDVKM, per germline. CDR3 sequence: CASSSFLQGSNQPQHF. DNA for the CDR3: TGTGCCAGCAGTTCTTTTTTACAGGGGAGCAATCAGCCCCAGCATTTT.

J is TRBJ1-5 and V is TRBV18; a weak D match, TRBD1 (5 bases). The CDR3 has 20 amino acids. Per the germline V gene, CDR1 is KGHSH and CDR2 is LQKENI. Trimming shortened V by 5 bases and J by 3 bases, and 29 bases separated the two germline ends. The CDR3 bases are TGTGCCAGCTCAACTAGCCCGGGGCCGGGCACGGCGCCGTACAATCAGCCCCAGCATTTT. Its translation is CASSTSPGPGTAPYNQPQHF.

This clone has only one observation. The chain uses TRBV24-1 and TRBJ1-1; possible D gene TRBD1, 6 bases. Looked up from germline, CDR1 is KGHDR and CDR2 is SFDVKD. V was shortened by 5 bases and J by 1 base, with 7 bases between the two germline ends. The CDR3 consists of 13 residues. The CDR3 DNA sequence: TGTGCCACCAGTGGGACAGAGAACACTGAAGCTTTCTTT. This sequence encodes CATSGTENTEAFF.

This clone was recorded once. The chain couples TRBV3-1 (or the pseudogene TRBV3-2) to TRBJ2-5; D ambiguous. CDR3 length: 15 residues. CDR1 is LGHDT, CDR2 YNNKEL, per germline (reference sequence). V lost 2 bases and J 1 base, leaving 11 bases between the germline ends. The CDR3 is CASSQFTGSQETQYF. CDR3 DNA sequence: TGTGCCAGCAGCCAATTTACCGGGTCCCAAGAGACCCAGTACTTC.

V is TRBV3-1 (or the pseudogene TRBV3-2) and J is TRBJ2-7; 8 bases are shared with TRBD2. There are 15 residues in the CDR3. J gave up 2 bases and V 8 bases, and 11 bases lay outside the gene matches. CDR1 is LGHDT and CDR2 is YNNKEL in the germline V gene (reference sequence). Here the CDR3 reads CASSAGGGNAYEQYF. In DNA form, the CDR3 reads TGTGCCAGCTCCGCCGGGGGGGGGAATGCCTACGAGCAGTACTTC.

Written as DNA, the CDR3 is TGTGCCAGCAATAAGGACAGGGGGCTCTATGGCTACACCTTC. Amino acids: CASNKDRGLYGYTF. The gene calls are TRBV6-5 and TRBJ1-2, with 11 positions matching TRBD1. The germline gives CDR1 MNHEY, CDR2 SVGAGI. This CDR3 spans 14 amino acids. V lost 7 bases to trimming and J lost 4 bases; unmatched junction nucleotides: 5.

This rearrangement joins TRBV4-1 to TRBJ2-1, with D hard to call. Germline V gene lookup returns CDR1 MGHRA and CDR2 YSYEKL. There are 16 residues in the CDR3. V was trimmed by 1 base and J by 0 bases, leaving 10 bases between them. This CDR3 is CASSQVDLLSYNEQFF. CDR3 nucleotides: TGCGCCAGCAGCCAAGTTGATCTACTCTCCTACAATGAGCAGTTCTTC.

The CDR3 is CASSEVRQLAKNIQYF. The DNA for the CDR3 is TGTGCCAGCAGTGAAGTGAGACAGCTAGCCAAAAACATTCAGTACTTC. This chain joins TRBV6-1 and TRBJ2-4, with D perhaps matching TRBD1 (5 bases). The V and J ends lost 1 base and 0 bases respectively, with 10 bases between them. The CDR3 extends over 16 amino acids. CDR1 is MNHNS, CDR2 SASEGT, per germline.

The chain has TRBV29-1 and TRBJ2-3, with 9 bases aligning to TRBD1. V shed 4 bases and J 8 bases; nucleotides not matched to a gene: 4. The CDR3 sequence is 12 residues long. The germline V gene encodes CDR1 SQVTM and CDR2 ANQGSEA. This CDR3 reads CSVVTGQGTQYF. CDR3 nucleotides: TGCAGCGTTGTTACGGGACAGGGTACGCAGTATTTT.

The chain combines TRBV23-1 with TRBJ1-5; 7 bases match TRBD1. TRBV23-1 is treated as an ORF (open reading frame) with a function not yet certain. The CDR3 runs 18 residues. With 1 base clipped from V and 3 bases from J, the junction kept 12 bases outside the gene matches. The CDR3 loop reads CASSQFGDREGANQPQHF. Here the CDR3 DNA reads TGCGCCAGCAGTCAATTCGGAGACAGGGAAGGGGCCAATCAGCCCCAGCATTTT.

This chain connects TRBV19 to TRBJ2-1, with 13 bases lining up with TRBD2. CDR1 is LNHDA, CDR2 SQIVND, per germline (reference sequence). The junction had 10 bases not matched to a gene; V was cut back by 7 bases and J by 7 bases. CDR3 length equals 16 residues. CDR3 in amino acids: CASTSWTSGGKNEQFF. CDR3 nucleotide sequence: TGTGCCAGTACCTCATGGACTAGCGGGGGTAAGAATGAGCAGTTCTTC.

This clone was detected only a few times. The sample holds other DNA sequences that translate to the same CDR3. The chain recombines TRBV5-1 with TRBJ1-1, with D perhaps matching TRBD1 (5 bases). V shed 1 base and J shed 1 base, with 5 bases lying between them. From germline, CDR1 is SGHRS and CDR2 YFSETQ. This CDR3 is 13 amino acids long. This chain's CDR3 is CASSLQGNTEAFF. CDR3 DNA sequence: TGCGCCAGCAGCTTGCAGGGGAACACTGAAGCTTTCTTT.

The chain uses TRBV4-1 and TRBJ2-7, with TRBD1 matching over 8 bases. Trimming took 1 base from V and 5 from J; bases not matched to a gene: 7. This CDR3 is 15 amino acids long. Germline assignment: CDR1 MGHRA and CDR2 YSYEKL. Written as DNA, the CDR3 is TGCGCCAGCAGCCAAGGGGACAGGCCGGGGGACGAGCAGTACTTC. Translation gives CASSQGDRPGDEQYF.

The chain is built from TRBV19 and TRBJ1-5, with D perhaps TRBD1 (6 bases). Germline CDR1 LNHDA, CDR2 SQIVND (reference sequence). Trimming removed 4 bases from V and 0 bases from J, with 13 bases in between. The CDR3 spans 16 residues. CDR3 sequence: CASSTRTVYSNQPQHF. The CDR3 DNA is TGTGCCAGTAGTACGCGGACAGTTTATAGCAATCAGCCCCAGCATTTT.

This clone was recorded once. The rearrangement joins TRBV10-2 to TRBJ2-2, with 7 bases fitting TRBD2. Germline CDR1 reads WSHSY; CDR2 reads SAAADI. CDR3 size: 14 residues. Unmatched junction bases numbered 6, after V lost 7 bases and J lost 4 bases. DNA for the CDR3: TGCGCCAGCAAACAAGCGGGAACCACCGGGGAGCTGTTTTTT. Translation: CASKQAGTTGELFF.

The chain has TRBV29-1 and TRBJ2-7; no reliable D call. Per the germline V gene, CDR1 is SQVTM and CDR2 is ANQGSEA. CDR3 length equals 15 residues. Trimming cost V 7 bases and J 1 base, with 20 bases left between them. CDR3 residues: CSDRNAATFSYEQYV. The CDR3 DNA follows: TGCAGCGACCGCAACGCCGCTACGTTTTCCTACGAGCAGTACGTC.

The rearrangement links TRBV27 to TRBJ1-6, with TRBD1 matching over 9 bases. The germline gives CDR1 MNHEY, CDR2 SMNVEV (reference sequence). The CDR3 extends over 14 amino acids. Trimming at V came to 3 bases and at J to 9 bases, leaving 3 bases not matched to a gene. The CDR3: CASSFGDRVSPLHF. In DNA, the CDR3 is TGTGCCAGCAGTTTTGGGGACAGGGTTTCACCCCTCCACTTT.

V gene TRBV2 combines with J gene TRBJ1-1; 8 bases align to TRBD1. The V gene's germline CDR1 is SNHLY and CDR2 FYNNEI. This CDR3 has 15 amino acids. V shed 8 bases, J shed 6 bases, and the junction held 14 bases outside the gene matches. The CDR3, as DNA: TGTGCCAGCGAGGCCGCAGGGGGCGGTCAGTCTGAAGCTTTCTTT. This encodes CASEAAGGGQSEAFF.

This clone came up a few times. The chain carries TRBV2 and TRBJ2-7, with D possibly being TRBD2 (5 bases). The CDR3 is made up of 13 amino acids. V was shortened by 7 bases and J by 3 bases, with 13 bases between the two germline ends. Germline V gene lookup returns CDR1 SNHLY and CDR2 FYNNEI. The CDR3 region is CASKMHEGYEQYF. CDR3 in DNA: TGTGCCAGCAAGATGCACGAGGGCTACGAGCAGTACTTC.

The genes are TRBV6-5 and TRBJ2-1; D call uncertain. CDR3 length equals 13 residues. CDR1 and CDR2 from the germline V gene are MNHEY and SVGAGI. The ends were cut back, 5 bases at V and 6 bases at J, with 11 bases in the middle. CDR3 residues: CASSRVLGNEQFF. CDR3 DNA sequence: TGTGCCAGCAGTCGGGTCCTGGGCAATGAGCAGTTCTTC.

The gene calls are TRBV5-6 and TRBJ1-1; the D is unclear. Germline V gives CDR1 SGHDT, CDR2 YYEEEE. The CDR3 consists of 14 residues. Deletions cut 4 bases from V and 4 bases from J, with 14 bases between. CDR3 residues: CASSPRVVSTEAFF. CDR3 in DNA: TGTGCCAGCAGCCCCCGCGTGGTTTCCACTGAAGCTTTCTTT.

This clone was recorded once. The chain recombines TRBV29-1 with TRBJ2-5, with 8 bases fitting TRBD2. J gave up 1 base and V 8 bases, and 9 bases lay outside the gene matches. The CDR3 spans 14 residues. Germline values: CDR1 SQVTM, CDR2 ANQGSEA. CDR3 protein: CSFTGGGIQETQYF. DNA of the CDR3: TGCAGCTTCACTGGCGGGGGGATCCAAGAGACCCAGTACTTC.

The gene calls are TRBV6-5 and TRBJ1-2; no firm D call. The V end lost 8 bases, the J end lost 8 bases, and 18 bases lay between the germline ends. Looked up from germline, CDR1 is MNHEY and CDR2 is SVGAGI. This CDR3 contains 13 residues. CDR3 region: CASEWRDWKGYTF. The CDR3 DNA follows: TGTGCCAGCGAGTGGAGGGATTGGAAAGGCTACACCTTC.

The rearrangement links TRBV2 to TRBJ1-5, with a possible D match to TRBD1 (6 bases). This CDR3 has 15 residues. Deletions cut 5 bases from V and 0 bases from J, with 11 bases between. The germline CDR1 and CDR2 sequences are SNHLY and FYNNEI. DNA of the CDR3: TGTGCCAGCAGTACAGGGATGCGTAGCAATCAGCCCCAGCATTTT. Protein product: CASSTGMRSNQPQHF.